This T cell receptor beta chain was observed in a study of cytomegalovirus exposure and HLA in healthy donors. About this clone itself: Its antigen is unidentified.

General observations from the study: HLA-A and HLA-B allele assignments for most subjects were reportedly predicted accurately using TCR beta sequences. The study put 150 to 200 TCR beta chains on its list as cytomegalovirus-associated. Later, TCR association rates were found to vary by HLA locus, highest for DRB1 and lowest for HLA-C.

Primers for the PCR totalled 60 Vbeta and 13 Jbeta. The data were produced by immunoSEQ multiplex PCR, yet TCRdb's version contains in-frame clones alone and is incomplete. The repertoire holds over 70,000 clones, with 70% to 80% as singletons. The CDR3 contains 13 residues. Per the germline V gene, CDR1 is SGHTA and CDR2 is FQGTGA. The V gene lost 2 bases and the J gene lost 4 bases, with 6 bases spanning the gap. Sample: PBMCs. The chain links TRBV7-3 to TRBJ2-1; D ambiguous. The sequence derives from a man aged 25-45 years in good health and CMV-seropositive. CDR3 region: CASSLGLYNEQFF. CDR3 nucleotides: TGTGCCAGCAGCTTAGGGCTGTACAATGAGCAGTTCTTC. Full variable domain (remainder filled in from reference TRBV7-3 and TRBJ2-1): GAGVSQTPSNKVTEKGKYVELRCDPISGHTALYWYRQSLGQGPEFLIYFQGTGAADDSGLPNDRFFAVRPEGSVSTLKIQRTERGDSAVYLCASSLGLYNEQFFGPGTRLTVL.